The 5 T cell receptor beta chains listed next were all sequenced from one sample in a study of CD8+ T cells in alopecia areata. Treatment indicated: oral pan-JAK inhibitor, 5-10 mg twice daily. As the sequencing template, cDNA was produced by extracting RNA and reverse transcribing it. Method: immunoSEQ multiplex PCR; TCRdb's copy keeps in-frame clones and lacks some. The data show some 190,000 clones, with approximately 67% seen just once and 1.3% held by the top ten. The source material was CD4+ T cells sorted from blood, sampled between weeks 47 and 50, from a patient treated with tofacitinib. The receptors were gathered from a human donor with alopecia areata.

This rearrangement joins TRBV5-6 to TRBJ2-7, with 9 bases lining up with TRBD2. The V and J ends lost 1 base and 3 bases, in that order; junction bases with no gene match: 5. Per the germline V gene, CDR1 is SGHDT and CDR2 is YYEEEE. This CDR3 is built from 15 residues. The CDR3 DNA reads TGTGCCAGCAGCTTGCTTAGCGGGAGTGTCTACGAGCAGTACTTC. Encoded protein: CASSLLSGSVYEQYF.

V and J are TRBV4-1 and TRBJ2-6; D gene unclear. CDR1 is MGHRA, CDR2 YSYEKL, per germline. Trimming stripped 0 bases from V and 2 bases from J, with 11 bases between. The CDR3 spans 17 residues. Here the CDR3 DNA reads TGCGCCAGCAGCCAAGAAAGTCAGTTGACTGGGGCCAACGTCCTGACTTTC. This translates into CASSQESQLTGANVLTF.

The chain's CDR3 is CSVAGGYTEAFF. CDR3 nucleotides: TGCAGCGTTGCAGGGGGCTACACTGAAGCTTTCTTT. This chain joins TRBV29-1 and TRBJ1-1; 8 nucleotides align to TRBD1. Germline V lookup: CDR1 SQVTM, CDR2 ANQGSEA. V gave up 4 bases and J gave up 3 bases; unmatched junction bases: 1. The CDR3 runs 12 residues.

The rearrangement uses TRBV29-1 and TRBJ2-3, with 9 bases identical to TRBD2. This CDR3 is built from 13 residues. Germline CDR1 SQVTM, CDR2 ANQGSEA. V shed 3 bases, J shed 6 bases, and the junction held 4 bases outside the gene matches. This chain's CDR3 is CSVERGGVDTQYF. For the CDR3, the DNA is TGCAGCGTTGAGCGGGGGGGCGTTGATACGCAGTATTTT.

The V gene is TRBV30, the J gene TRBJ2-3; D gene unclear. The CDR3 loop spans 12 amino acids. V was cut by 3 bases and J by 6 bases, with 10 bases left in between. Germline CDR1 GTSNPN, CDR2 SVGIG (reference sequence). The CDR3 nucleotides read TGTGCCTGGAGACCTTTCCAGGATACGCAGTATTTT. Its translation is CAWRPFQDTQYF.